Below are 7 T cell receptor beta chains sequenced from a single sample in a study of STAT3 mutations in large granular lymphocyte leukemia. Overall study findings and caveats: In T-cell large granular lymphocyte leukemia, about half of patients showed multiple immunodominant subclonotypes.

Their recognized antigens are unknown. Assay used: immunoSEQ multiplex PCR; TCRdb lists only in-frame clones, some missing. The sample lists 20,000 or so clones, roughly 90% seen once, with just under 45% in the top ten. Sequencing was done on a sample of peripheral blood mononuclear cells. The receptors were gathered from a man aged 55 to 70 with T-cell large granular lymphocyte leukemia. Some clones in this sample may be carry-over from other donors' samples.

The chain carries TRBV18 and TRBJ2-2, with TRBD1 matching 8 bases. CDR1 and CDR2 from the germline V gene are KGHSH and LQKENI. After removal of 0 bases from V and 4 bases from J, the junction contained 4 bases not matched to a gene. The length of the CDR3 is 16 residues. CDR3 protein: CASSPPSTGGTGELFF. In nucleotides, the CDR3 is TGTGCCAGCTCACCACCTAGTACAGGGGGCACCGGGGAGCTGTTTTTT.

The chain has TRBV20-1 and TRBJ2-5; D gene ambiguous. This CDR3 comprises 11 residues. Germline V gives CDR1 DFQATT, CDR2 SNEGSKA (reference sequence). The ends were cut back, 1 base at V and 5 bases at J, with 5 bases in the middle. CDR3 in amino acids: CSARGFETQYF. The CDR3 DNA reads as TGCAGTGCTAGAGGTTTCGAGACCCAGTACTTC.

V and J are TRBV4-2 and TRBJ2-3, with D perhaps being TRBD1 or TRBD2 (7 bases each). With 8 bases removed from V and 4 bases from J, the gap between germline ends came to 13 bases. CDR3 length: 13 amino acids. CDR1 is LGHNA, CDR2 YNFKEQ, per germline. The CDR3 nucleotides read TGTGCCAGCCAGGGGGAGGGCTCAGATACGCAGTATTTT. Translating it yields CASQGEGSDTQYF.

CDR3 in DNA: TGTGCCACTCGCGGGGGGGGCTCCTACGAGCAGTACTTC. This codes for CATRGGGSYEQYF. This chain joins TRBV15 and TRBJ2-7, with 9 bases fitting TRBD2. Germline V gives CDR1 LNHNV, CDR2 YYDKDF (reference sequence). The CDR3 has 13 amino acids. The junction had 3 bases not matched to a gene; V was cut back by 9 bases and J by 0 bases.

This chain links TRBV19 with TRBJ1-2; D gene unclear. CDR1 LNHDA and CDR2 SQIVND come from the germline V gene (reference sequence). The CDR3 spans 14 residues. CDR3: CASSRTPTNYGYTF. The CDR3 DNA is TGTGCTTCCTCTCGGACGCCAACTAACTATGGCTACACCTTC.

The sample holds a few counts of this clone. CDR3 DNA: TGTGCCAGCAGCGTATACGGGACCCCCGCCTACGAGCAGTACTTC. It specifies CASSVYGTPAYEQYF. The chain combines TRBV9 with TRBJ2-7; D tentatively reads TRBD1 or TRBD2 (5 bases each). Germline V CDR1 and CDR2: SGDLS, YYNGEE. There are 15 residues in the CDR3. The germline V and J ends were trimmed by 1 base and 2 bases, with 13 bases remaining between them. Based on the CDR3 plus reference TRBV9 and TRBJ2-7, the full variable domain is DSGVTQTPKHLITATGQRVTLRCSPRSGDLSVYWYQQSLDQGLQFLIQYYNGEERAKGNILERFSAQQFPDLHSELNLSSLELGDSALYFCASSVYGTPAYEQYFGPGTRLTVT.

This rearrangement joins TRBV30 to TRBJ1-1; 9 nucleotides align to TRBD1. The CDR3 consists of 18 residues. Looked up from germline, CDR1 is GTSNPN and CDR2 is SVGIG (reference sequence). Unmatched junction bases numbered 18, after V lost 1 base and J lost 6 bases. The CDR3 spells CAWSDYPDRGGSSAEAFF. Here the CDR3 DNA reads TGTGCCTGGAGTGATTACCCGGACAGGGGCGGGAGTAGCGCTGAAGCTTTCTTT.